What follows describes a single T cell receptor beta chain. The data originate from a study of tumor-infiltrating lymphocytes in oesophageal squamous cell carcinoma. From the PCR reads, TCRdb called clonotypes with MiXCR, one entry per CDR3 protein. This sample yields 15,000 to 20,000 distinct CDR3 sequences, of which roughly 40% are seen a single time; about 39% belongs to the top ten. CDR1 and CDR2 from the germline V gene are LGHNA and YSLEER. The CDR3 contains 16 residues. With 0 bases removed from V and 7 bases from J, the gap between germline ends came to 17 bases. The J gene is TRBJ2-3, the V gene TRBV4-3, with D tentatively TRBD2 (5 bases). Sequenced sample: esophageal tumor tissue. The TCR originated in a male donor with esophageal squamous cell carcinoma. Here the CDR3 DNA reads TGCGCCAGCAGCCAAGATCGAGCGGTCCCTGGAAATACGCAGTATTTT. Translating gives CASSQDRAVPGNTQYF.